The 24 T cell receptor beta chains in this list originate from one sample, sequenced in a study of T-cell memory formation after mild COVID-19. From the 5' RACE reads, TCRdb called clonotypes with MiXCR, one entry per CDR3 protein. The top ten clones hold around 27% of a sample with nearly 110,000 distinct CDR3 sequences, over 10% of them seen once. The sample was PBMCs or a T cell subset sorted from them (not recorded which). The receptors here all came from an adult woman who had mild COVID-19 (a few samples of this study predate the infection). Cell type and time point are not known.

This clonotype appeared many times. CDR3 sequence: CASSPLGPVGVYEQYF. The CDR3 nucleotides are TGTGCCAGCAGCCCACTAGGCCCGGTTGGGGTCTACGAGCAGTACTTC. The genes are TRBV6-5 and TRBJ2-7, with D tentatively TRBD2 (5 bases). The CDR3 has 16 residues. Trimming took off 6 bases at V and 3 bases at J, with 21 bases between the two ends. Germline assignment: CDR1 MNHEY and CDR2 SVGAGI.

This clonotype has only a few counts. The gene calls are TRBV29-1 and TRBJ2-7, with 8 bases that match TRBD2. Per the germline V gene, CDR1 is SQVTM and CDR2 is ANQGSEA. The CDR3 spans 13 residues. The J segment lost 5 bases and the V segment lost 6 bases, leaving 9 bases of the junction unmatched. The chain's CDR3 is CSVSGRAPHEQYF. The CDR3 DNA reads as TGCAGCGTCTCCGGGAGGGCCCCACACGAGCAGTACTTC.

This clonotype came up a few times. V and J are TRBV7-9 and TRBJ1-5; 8 nucleotides line up with TRBD1. The CDR3 covers 15 residues. Germline lookup yields CDR1 SEHNR and CDR2 FQNEAQ (reference sequence). The V segment lost 4 bases and the J segment 6 bases; nucleotides outside the gene matches: 8. The CDR3 nucleotides are TGTGCCAGCAGCTCGGACAGGGCCCCGGCTCAGCCCCAGCATTTT. Its translation is CASSSDRAPAQPQHF.

The sample holds a few counts of this clonotype. The CDR3 DNA reads as TGTGCCAGCAGCTTATACGGGACTAGTGGTTCCCATGAGCAGTTCTTC. Its translation: CASSLYGTSGSHEQFF. The genes are TRBV7-8 and TRBJ2-1, with TRBD2 identical over 8 bases. Germline V gene lookup returns CDR1 SGHVS and CDR2 FQNEAQ. This CDR3 spans 16 amino acids. Losses at the gene ends were 2 bases for V and 8 bases for J; bases not matched to a gene: 11.

This clonotype turned up a few times. The rearrangement uses TRBV7-2 and TRBJ2-1; 7 bases line up with TRBD1. Germline trimming cut 2 bases from V and 2 bases from J; bases unmatched to any gene: 3. The CDR3 sequence is 15 residues long. The germline V gene has CDR1 SGHTA and CDR2 FQGNSA. As DNA, the CDR3 is TGTGCCAGCAGCTTATACGGACAGGCCTACAATGAGCAGTTCTTC. Amino acids: CASSLYGQAYNEQFF.

This clonotype showed up just a few times. This chain uses TRBV6-4 with TRBJ1-3; the D is unclear. CDR1 and CDR2 (germline): MRHNA, SNTAGT. Trimming took off 7 bases at V and 0 bases at J, with 10 bases between the two ends. The CDR3 contains 14 residues. CDR3 sequence reads: CASTVDLSGNTIYF. CDR3 in DNA: TGTGCCAGCACTGTCGACCTCTCTGGAAACACCATATATTTT.

This clonotype was counted ten times or more. The rearrangement links TRBV5-1 to TRBJ2-3; 9 bases line up with TRBD1. The V gene's germline CDR1 is SGHRS and CDR2 YFSETQ. CDR3 size: 16 residues. Trimming removed 4 bases from V and 3 bases from J; junction bases left unmatched: 9. As DNA, the CDR3 is TGCGCCAGCAGCCCCGGACAGGGGATGTGGACAGATACGCAGTATTTT. As protein: CASSPGQGMWTDTQYF.

The sample holds a few counts of this clonotype. J is TRBJ1-4 and V is TRBV7-9; weak D call: TRBD1 (6 bases). Trimming stripped 4 bases from V and 0 bases from J, with 15 bases between. The CDR3 is 17 residues long. Germline V gene sequence: CDR1 SEHNR, CDR2 FQNEAQ (reference sequence). DNA for the CDR3: TGTGCCAGCAGCTCCCGGGAAGGGGGGGCAACTAATGAAAAACTGTTTTTT. Translated, it gives CASSSREGGATNEKLFF.

This clonotype was counted many times. CDR3 coding DNA: TGTGCCACTCTGGGGGAACTAGCGGGAGCCCACGAGCAGTACTTC. This gives the protein CATLGELAGAHEQYF. The V and J genes are TRBV6-5 and TRBJ2-7; TRBD2 aligns across 11 bases. The CDR3 covers 15 residues. Germline V gene lookup returns CDR1 MNHEY and CDR2 SVGAGI. Trimming took 10 bases from V and 5 from J; bases not matched to a gene: 13.

This chain connects TRBV7-6 to TRBJ2-7, with 8 bases fitting TRBD2. V lost 4 bases and J lost 2; bases outside the gene matches: 4. Germline V gene sequence: CDR1 SGHVS, CDR2 FNYEAQ. The CDR3 spans 14 residues. The CDR3 nucleotides are TGTGCCAGCAGCTCTGGGACTAGACCCTACGAGCAGTACTTC. Residues: CASSSGTRPYEQYF. Variable domain in full (rest from reference TRBV7-6 and TRBJ2-7): GAGVSQSPRYKVTKRGQDVALRCDPISGHVSLYWYRQALGQGPEFLTYFNYEAQQDKSGLPNDRFSAERPEGSISTLTIQRTEQRDSAMYRCASSSGTRPYEQYFGPGTRLTVT.

This clonotype was detected a few times. In nucleotides, the CDR3 is TGTGCCAGCAGTCCATCAAAACTCCAAGAGACCCAGTACTTC. This codes for CASSPSKLQETQYF. This chain links TRBV27 with TRBJ2-5; D is ambiguous. Trimming left V 5 bases short and J 1 base short, with 11 bases between. The CDR3 covers 14 residues. CDR1 and CDR2 from the germline V gene are MNHEY and SMNVEV (reference sequence).

This clonotype has only a few counts. The chain is built from TRBV20-1 and TRBJ2-7, with a possible D match to TRBD2 (5 bases). Germline lookup yields CDR1 DFQATT and CDR2 SNEGSKA (reference sequence). V was pared by 0 bases and J by 5 bases, with 11 bases between. The length of the CDR3 is 13 residues. The DNA of the CDR3 is TGCAGTGCTAGAGATCGCCTAGCACACGAGCAGTACTTC. Amino acids: CSARDRLAHEQYF.

This clonotype was seen a handful of times. The chain couples TRBV10-3 to TRBJ1-1, with no clear D. The germline V gene has CDR1 ENHRY and CDR2 SYGVKD. This CDR3 region has 14 residues. V lost 5 bases, J lost 4 bases, and 14 bases lay in between. The CDR3 DNA reads as TGTGCCATCAGTCACCCTGCTTTGGGCACTGAAGCTTTCTTT. As protein: CAISHPALGTEAFF.

The chain employs TRBV7-6 and TRBJ2-5, with a possible D match to TRBD1 (5 bases). CDR3 length equals 14 residues. V shed 1 base and J shed 5 bases, with 11 bases lying between them. Germline values: CDR1 SGHVS, CDR2 FNYEAQ. The CDR3 DNA sequence: TGTGCCAGCAGCTTAGAAGGGGAAGGGGAGACCCAGTACTTC. This encodes CASSLEGEGETQYF.

The chain employs TRBV6-1 and TRBJ2-1; D possibly uses TRBD1 or TRBD2 (6 bases each). CDR1 MNHNS and CDR2 SASEGT come from the germline V gene. V shed 8 bases and J shed 9 bases, with 17 bases lying between them. The CDR3 is 13 residues long. Written as DNA, the CDR3 is TGTGCCAGCGCACATAGGGGGGTAGGTGAGCAGTTCTTC. As protein: CASAHRGVGEQFF.

This clonotype has only a few counts. The gene calls are TRBV12-3 or TRBV12-4 and TRBJ2-5, with 8 bases aligning to TRBD1. The CDR3 spans 15 residues. Losses at the gene ends were 6 bases for V and 4 bases for J; bases not matched to a gene: 10. Here the CDR3 DNA reads TGTGCCAGCAGACGGGACAGGTACCGCGGAGAGACCCAGTACTTC. It translates to CASRRDRYRGETQYF.

This clonotype came up many times. The chain recombines TRBV6-5 with TRBJ2-3, with 7 bases aligning to TRBD1. The V gene's germline CDR1 is MNHEY and CDR2 SVGAGI. Trimming cost V 8 bases and J 0 bases; bases outside gene matches: 8. CDR3 length: 15 residues. This chain's CDR3 is CASRQGVASTDTQYF. Here the CDR3 DNA reads TGTGCCAGCCGTCAGGGGGTAGCAAGCACAGATACGCAGTATTTT.

This clonotype came up many times. The chain joins TRBV29-1 to TRBJ2-4; no definite D call. CDR1 and CDR2 (germline): SQVTM, ANQGSEA. Trimming shortened V by 6 bases and J by 5 bases, and 8 bases separated the two germline ends. This CDR3 spans 11 amino acids. CDR3 DNA sequence: TGCAGCGTGTTCAGCGAAAACATTCAGTACTTC. It encodes CSVFSENIQYF. The variable domain in full, with the rest retrieved from reference TRBV29-1 and TRBJ2-4, is SAVISQKPSRDICQRGTSLTIQCQVDSQVTMMFWYRQQPGQSLTLIATANQGSEATYESGFVIDKFPISRPNLTFSTLTVSNMSPEDSSIYLCSVFSENIQYFGAGTRLSVL.

A few counts support this clonotype. This chain links TRBV28 with TRBJ2-7, with D unresolved. The CDR3 runs to 13 residues. The germline gives CDR1 MDHEN, CDR2 SYDVKM. Trimming stripped 6 bases from V and 0 bases from J, with 9 bases between. The CDR3 DNA sequence: TGTGCCAGCAGGGCCCAATCCTCCTACGAGCAGTACTTC. Translating gives CASRAQSSYEQYF.

The chain carries TRBV4-1 and TRBJ2-1; D is unresolved. CDR3 length equals 16 residues. The V end was cut by 0 bases, the J end by 4 bases, with 13 bases between. CDR1 and CDR2 from the germline V gene are MGHRA and YSYEKL. The CDR3 nucleotides are TGCGCCAGCAGCCAAGAAGGTGGGAATGTTTACAATGAGCAGTTCTTC. It translates to CASSQEGGNVYNEQFF.

V gene TRBV3-1 combines with J gene TRBJ2-5; 9 bases are shared with TRBD1. The CDR3 runs 17 residues. Trimming took 1 base from V and 3 from J; bases not matched to a gene: 9. The germline V gene encodes CDR1 LGHDT and CDR2 YNNKEL (reference sequence). The CDR3 nucleotides read TGTGCCAGCAGCCAAGGGTGGACAGGGGACCCGAAAGAGACCCAGTACTTC. This translates into CASSQGWTGDPKETQYF.

The chain joins TRBV12-3 or TRBV12-4 to TRBJ2-7; the match to TRBD2 covers 11 bases. Trimming cost V 5 bases and J 4 bases; bases outside gene matches: 7. This CDR3 is 15 amino acids long. Here the CDR3 DNA reads TGTGCCAGCAGTACGACTAGCGGGGTCCCGTACGAGCAGTACTTC. Its translation: CASSTTSGVPYEQYF.

The chain uses TRBV7-9 and TRBJ2-1; 10 bases map to TRBD2. Trimming cost V 4 bases and J 3 bases; bases outside gene matches: 3. The CDR3 consists of 15 residues. CDR1 is SEHNR, CDR2 FQNEAQ, per germline (reference sequence). The CDR3 DNA follows: TGTGCCAGCAGCTCAAGACTAGCGGGCTACAATGAGCAGTTCTTC. Its translation: CASSSRLAGYNEQFF.

This chain connects TRBV7-6 to TRBJ2-1; no clear D. Trimming stripped 0 bases from V and 3 bases from J, with 9 bases between. The germline gives CDR1 SGHVS, CDR2 FNYEAQ. The CDR3 is 15 amino acids. CDR3 DNA: TGTGCCAGCAGCTTAGCGGTAGTAGTCTACAATGAGCAGTTCTTC. Residues: CASSLAVVVYNEQFF.